This T cell receptor (beta chain) was identified in a study of regulatory T cells in long-lasting Graves disease (dated by TCRdb to 2020 to 2023). Regarding the complete study: In the newly diagnosed Graves' disease group, patients had been taking antithyroid drugs for less than 3 months. The study took place in China and was registered as a clinical trial. Persistent Graves' disease patients were compared with newly diagnosed Graves' disease patients by peripheral blood TCR sequencing and RNA sequencing. A total of roughly 35 samples were covered by TCR sequencing, comprising approximately 13 persistent and about 20 newly diagnosed Graves' disease patients. Broad study findings and their caveats: The small sample size was acknowledged by the authors as a limitation that may reduce accuracy. A larger number of public clonotypes was shared among persistent patients (about 2,700) than among newly diagnosed patients (approximately 1,000). The study examined only peripheral blood because the primary lesion, thyroid tissue, could not be accessed. Compared with newly diagnosed patients, patients with persistent Graves' disease had lower TCR Shannon entropy and fewer highly expanded clones, which suggests clonal expansion. Persistent disease showed preferential use of TRBV28, TRBJ1-2 and TRBJ2-5, whereas newly diagnosed disease favored TRBV20-1 and TRBJ2-1. Sequencing and analysis were restricted to the TCR beta chain.

Interpreted using the paper, the time point label stands for: newly diagnosed GD, antithyroid drugs for less than 3 months. For both TCR sequencing and RNA sequencing, RNA was extracted from PBMCs using TRIzol. Graves' disease was diagnosed according to American Thyroid Association guidelines. The patients came from an endocrinology department in Xi'an, China. Each patient gave 9 to 10 milliliters of peripheral blood, collected in an EDTA anticoagulant tube. Ficoll Paque Plus density gradient separation was used to isolate PBMCs, and no additional T cell sorting was done. RNA quality was checked with an Agilent 2100 Bioanalyzer and agarose gel, and concentration with a NanoDrop 2000. Library prep was done by multiplex PCR. The sequencing machine was an Illumina HiSeq 4000. TCR beta libraries were built with iRepertoire HTBI primers and Arm-PCR amplification of CDR3 regions. Before sequencing, the PCR products underwent gel purification. In the authors' own workflow: A total of roughly 67 TRBV and about 13 TRBJ segments were identified across samples and were used for gene usage analysis of CDR3 amino acid clonotypes. COPE and FqMerger were used to merge the filtered high-quality paired reads into contigs. BLAST was used to align contigs to IMGT TRBV, TRBD and TRBJ reference genes, with CDR3 defined following IMGT. Any clonotype with a frequency above 0.1% was classified as a highly expanded clone. Shannon entropy served as the measure of repertoire diversity, while the Gini coefficient captured V-J evenness. A clonotype was considered public if more than one individual shared it. The public sequencing data were trimmed at Q25 with fastp and processed into clonotypes with MiXCR by TCRdb, which kept only in-frame beta chains. All rows with the same CDR3 protein become a single entry with the most common DNA and genes. These V and J calls derive from TCRdb rather than the authors' analysis. The sample data list hundreds of thousands of distinct CDR3 sequences, and less than 15% of these were observed just once. The top ten constitute over 7.5% of the sample.

The CDR3 sequence holds 17 residues, the cysteine and phenylalanine included. Of all the DNA, just the CDR3 is kept, 51 bases in frame from base 1. For CDR1 and CDR2, the germline V gene (reference sequence) lists LNHDA and SQIVND. Unmatched junction bases come to 9, with V trimmed by 5 bases and J by 1 base. About this clonotype: No cognate antigen has been identified for it. No base-level quality is on record; no much larger clone is a single base apart.

This sample also appeared in a second study, on T cells in Graves' hyperthyroidism and ophthalmopathy. Taken from the second paper: Stable Graves' hyperthyroidism was defined as the absence of progression to ophthalmopathy over 18 months of follow-up. The hyperthyroidism patients were between 18 and 65 years old and newly diagnosed, with a disease duration of less than 2 months. Exclusion was applied to patients with uncontrolled infections, other autoimmune diseases, pregnancy or lactation. Diagnoses were based on clinical symptoms, serum thyroxine and TRAb, thyroid ultrasound and orbital computed tomography. The TCR CDR3 was subjected to a first round of RT-PCR using the HTBI primer set and the Qiagen OneStep RT-PCR kit. Most expanded thyroid clonotypes (frequency above 0.001) were also found in blood, which suggests that blood repertoires may mirror thyroid immune responses. In cross-validation, a model built on a 13 V-J signature told ophthalmopathy apart from stable hyperthyroidism with under 90% sensitivity and about 81% specificity, and in testing the same model reached 80%/75%. In validation, progression to ophthalmopathy was predicted by the model with roughly 71% sensitivity and approximately 78% specificity, a median of roughly 6 months before onset. To identify TCR V-J signatures that set the groups apart, the researchers used a discovery cohort of roughly 100 patients, made up of roughly 40 with Graves' ophthalmopathy and 55 to 65 with stable Graves' hyperthyroidism. An independent validation cohort of about 20 hyperthyroidism patients and about 15 patients who later progressed to ophthalmopathy tested prospective prediction of ophthalmopathy. For training and testing, the 100 or so patients in the discovery cohort were randomly divided in a 7:3 ratio. In roughly six Graves' hyperthyroidism patients, the study also compared T-cell repertoires from thyroid tissue with T-cell repertoires from blood. Following sampling, methimazole starting at 30 mg daily was given to hyperthyroidism patients, and high-dose intravenous methylprednisolone was given to ophthalmopathy patients. Libraries were constructed in a second round of multiplex PCR, after which size selection and purification were carried out. Libraries were sequenced paired-end with 100 bp reads on an Illumina HiSeq2000. SOAPnuke was used to process the raw data, throwing out any read that contained adapters or uncalled bases, had a mean Phred below 15, or lacked an exact constant-primer or identifier match. COPE v1.2.5 was used to merge high-quality paired reads, and clonotypes were defined as unique nucleotide sequences. MiTCR v1.1 was used to align clonotypes to the IMGT TRBV, TRBD and TRBJ reference segments. Analysis was restricted to V-J combinations with a frequency above 0.0001, which covered 99.2% of repertoires. The TCS score was defined as the ratio of F50 (clonal expansion) to E x V (chaos), calculated using BLOSUM62-based TCRdist between CDR3 peptides within each V-J. Welch's t-statistics and random forest reduced around 520 V-J features to about 13, which were used in a naive Bayes classifier (R e1071). No statistical method was used to fix the sample size in advance, and group allocation was not hidden from the investigators. The paper reports TCR Vbeta CDR3 sequencing of over 130 peripheral blood samples: some 44 ophthalmopathy, 75 to 80 hyperthyroidism and 17 progressor patients.

The chain couples TRBV19 to TRBJ2-3; a stretch of 10 junction bases matches TRBD2. Sequencing used peripheral blood mononuclear cells (PBMCs), obtained at new diagnosis, from a patient treated with antithyroid drugs. The receptor's source is a man aged 30 to 39 with Graves disease. Donor details come from another sample of the same person, matched by shared clones. The DNA reads TGTGCCAGTAGTGAGGCTAGCGGGAGTCGGGGCACAGATACGCAGTATTTT. This gives the protein CASSEASGSRGTDTQYF.